This T cell receptor (beta chain) was observed in a study of T cell repertoires in cytomegalovirus infection. Notes on the study in general: CMV-specific TCR beta clonotypes restricted by HLA-C were the ones dominating the ex vivo response.

Regarding this clonotype: What it binds is not known.

TCRdb re-called the reads with MiXCR, one entry per CDR3 protein. Among some 320,000 distinct CDR3 sequences listed, roughly 29% were seen once. CDR1 is KGHSH and CDR2 is LQKENI in the germline V gene. V lost 2 bases, J lost 5 bases, and 5 bases stayed unmatched. The CDR3 covers 15 residues. This receptor was taken from a human donor in good health (CMV status not recorded). Some clones in this sample may be carry-over from other donors' samples. The chain is built from TRBV18 and TRBJ1-4; 7 bases align to TRBD1. Here the sequenced sample was cultured PBMCs, taken from culture after CMV antigen stimulation. The CDR3 spells CASSPRTGQNEKLFF. In DNA, the CDR3 is TGTGCCAGCTCACCAAGGACAGGCCAGAATGAAAAACTGTTTTTT.